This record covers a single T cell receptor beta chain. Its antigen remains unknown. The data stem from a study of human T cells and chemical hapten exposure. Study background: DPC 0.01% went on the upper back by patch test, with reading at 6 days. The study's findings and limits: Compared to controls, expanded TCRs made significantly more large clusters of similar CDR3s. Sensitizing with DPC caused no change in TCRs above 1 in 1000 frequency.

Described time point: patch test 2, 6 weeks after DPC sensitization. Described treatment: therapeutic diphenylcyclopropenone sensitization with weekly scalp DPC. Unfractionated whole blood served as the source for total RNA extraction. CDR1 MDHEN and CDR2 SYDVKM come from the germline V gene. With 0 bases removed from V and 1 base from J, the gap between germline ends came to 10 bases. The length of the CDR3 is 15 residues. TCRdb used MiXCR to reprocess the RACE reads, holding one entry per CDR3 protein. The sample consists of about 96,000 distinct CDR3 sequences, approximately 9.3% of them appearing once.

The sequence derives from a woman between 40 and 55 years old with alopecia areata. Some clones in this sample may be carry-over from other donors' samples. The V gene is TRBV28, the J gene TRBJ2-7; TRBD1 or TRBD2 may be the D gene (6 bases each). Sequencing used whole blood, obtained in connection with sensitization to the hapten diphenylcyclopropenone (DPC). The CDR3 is CASSLWRDISYEQYF. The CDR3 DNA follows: TGTGCCAGCAGTTTATGGCGGGACATATCCTACGAGCAGTACTTC.